The clone carrying this T cell receptor (beta chain) has at least ten counts. This entry belongs to a study of metastatic and nonmetastatic thyroid tumors. TCRdb re-called clones from the PCR reads using MiXCR. The sample holds under 35,000 clones, roughly 19% seen once. Thyroid surgery took place with no prior treatment in any patient. This sequence was found in a female donor with papillary thyroid cancer or a benign thyroid nodule (not recorded which). Some clones in this sample may be carry-over from other donors' samples. The sample taken for sequencing was blood.

Here the CDR3 reads CSARVAGADTIYF. In DNA form, the CDR3 reads TGCAGTGCTAGAGTGGCAGGGGCAGACACCATATATTTT. V is TRBV20-1 and J is TRBJ1-3; maybe TRBD1 (6 bases). This CDR3 spans 13 amino acids. Germline V gene sequence: CDR1 DFQATT, CDR2 SNEGSKA (reference sequence). Trimming cost V 1 base and J 8 bases, with 12 bases left between them.